This record looks at one T cell receptor beta chain sequence and its context. Assay used: immunoSEQ multiplex PCR; TCRdb lists only in-frame clones, some missing. In the table there are fewer than 20,000 clones, 95% to 97% of which are singletons. The data were taken from a study of T cell changes during pregnancy in multiple sclerosis. CDR1 is SNHLY and CDR2 is FYNNEI in the germline V gene. V lost 6 bases to trimming and J lost 2 bases, with 9 bases between them. The CDR3 extends over 13 amino acids. This TCR was recovered from a female donor with multiple sclerosis, enrolled in a pregnancy study. The rearrangement joins TRBV2 to TRBJ2-3, with D hard to call. Specimen: peripheral blood, collected in the third trimester of pregnancy. The CDR3 region is CASRLPPTDTQYF. CDR3 DNA sequence: TGTGCCAGCAGACTTCCCCCCACAGATACGCAGTATTTT. The full variable domain, rest sourced from reference TRBV2 and TRBJ2-3, is EPEVTQTPSHQVTQMGQEVILRCVPISNHLYFYWYRQILGQKVEFLVSFYNNEISEKSEIFDDQFSVERPDGSNFTLKIRSTKLEDSAMYFCASRLPPTDTQYFGPGTRLTVL.